One T cell receptor beta chain is described in this entry. This CDR3 has 14 residues. Trimming removed 0 bases at V and 5 bases at J, with 11 bases between. Germline V CDR1 and CDR2: SGHNT, YYREEE (reference sequence). The data were taken from a study of OX40 agonist ivuxolimab in advanced cancers. Study as a whole: Each dose-escalation patient presented with hepatocellular carcinoma, melanoma, renal cell or head and neck cancer.

Libraries were prepared by immunoSEQ multiplex PCR; TCRdb keeps only in-frame clonotypes and omits some of them. The sample has 60,000 to 75,000 clones; just over 85% are singletons. This material consisted of CD4+ or CD8+ T cells sorted from blood, taken in a trial of the OX40 agonist ivuxolimab. The chain employs TRBV5-4 and TRBJ1-1; D remains unclear. This clonotype originated in an adult with an advanced solid tumor such as melanoma, head and neck, liver or kidney cancer. CDR3 bases: TGTGCCAGCAGCTTGGGGAGGGAAACAACTGAAGCTTTCTTT. Amino acids: CASSLGRETTEAFF.